This TCR beta chain derives from a study of blood T cell repertoires in COVID-19. Whole-study context: Samples of COVID-19 (acute and convalescent) were obtained from the United States, Italy and Spain. T cells, B-cell-depleted T cells, or PBMCs provided the cDNA or gDNA that served as material.

Libraries were prepared by immunoSEQ multiplex PCR; TCRdb keeps only in-frame clonotypes and omits some of them. Here the sample spans fewer than 200,000 clones, around 83% being singletons. With V trimmed by 0 bases and J by 4 bases, 5 bases remained unmatched. The CDR3 loop spans 15 amino acids. The germline CDR1 and CDR2 sequences are WNHNN and SYGVQD (reference sequence). The clonotype was recovered from a woman between 40 and 50 years old in a cohort exposed to, infected with or recovered from COVID-19 (not recorded which). The V and J genes are TRBV10-1 and TRBJ2-7, with 8 nucleotides matching TRBD2. The sample was PBMCs or T cells enriched from blood (not recorded which). In DNA, the CDR3 is TGCGCCAGCAGTGAGTCAATAGCGGGACTTTACGAGCAGTACTTC. It is translated as CASSESIAGLYEQYF.